A single sample is the source of the 8 T cell receptor beta chains below, sequenced in a study of blood T cell repertoires in COVID-19. Measured with immunoSEQ multiplex PCR; TCRdb has only the in-frame clones, and not every one. The sample contains roughly 700,000 clones, 90% of which appear only once. The material sequenced was peripheral blood. These receptors were collected from a young woman with acute or convalescent COVID-19.

V is TRBV19 and J is TRBJ1-6; weak D call: TRBD1 (6 bases). Germline V gene lookup returns CDR1 LNHDA and CDR2 SQIVND (reference sequence). This CDR3 comprises 15 residues. V lost 9 bases, J lost 4 bases, and 16 bases lay in between. CDR3 sequence reads: CASTAGAGYNSPLHF. The CDR3 bases are TGTGCCAGCACGGCGGGGGCAGGATATAATTCACCCCTCCACTTT.

V usage is TRBV9 and J usage is TRBJ2-1; 13 bases align to TRBD2. In germline, CDR1 is SGDLS, CDR2 YYNGEE. This CDR3 has 21 residues. The V segment lost 0 bases and the J segment 1 base; nucleotides outside the gene matches: 13. This CDR3 is CASSVDRGLAGAFVSYNEQFF. Here the CDR3 DNA reads TGTGCCAGCAGCGTAGACCGCGGACTAGCGGGGGCCTTTGTTTCCTACAATGAGCAGTTCTTC.

This clone has more than one count but fewer than ten. The J gene is TRBJ1-2, the V gene TRBV5-4; TRBD1 might be the D (6 bases). Germline-derived CDR1 and CDR2 are SGHNT and YYREEE (reference sequence). The CDR3 runs to 14 residues. The ends were cut back, 6 bases at V and 7 bases at J, with 19 bases in the middle. CDR3 nucleotides: TGTGCCAGCACCCTGGGGGGGGCAGGGGTTGGCTACACCTTC. Amino acid sequence: CASTLGGAGVGYTF.

The chain employs TRBV30 and TRBJ2-1; 7 bases line up with TRBD1. CDR1 GTSNPN and CDR2 SVGIG come from the germline V gene (reference sequence). This CDR3 region has 16 residues. V dropped 0 bases and J dropped 4; count of bases not matched to a gene: 9. The CDR3 DNA follows: TGTGCCTGGAGTGTTTGGTTGGGACAGATTTACAATGAGCAGTTCTTC. It is translated as CAWSVWLGQIYNEQFF.

This clone was recorded once. The V and J genes are TRBV29-1 and TRBJ2-3, with D uncertain. This CDR3 spans 11 amino acids. Germline lookup yields CDR1 SQVTM and CDR2 ANQGSEA. V lost 8 bases, J lost 4 bases, and 10 bases lay in between. The CDR3 DNA reads as TGCAGCCCCCAAATTTCAGATACGCAGTATTTT. This sequence encodes CSPQISDTQYF.

This chain connects TRBV2 to TRBJ1-1; D remains unclear. The CDR3 spans 13 residues. V lost 4 bases and J lost 5, with 11 bases in between. Per the germline V gene, CDR1 is SNHLY and CDR2 is FYNNEI. The CDR3 nucleotides are TGTGCCAGCAGTGGTCCCGAGAGGACTGAAGCTTTCTTT. Its translation is CASSGPERTEAFF.

This rearrangement joins TRBV5-1 to TRBJ1-6; D is ambiguous. V was trimmed by 2 bases and J by 12 bases, leaving 12 bases between them. The germline V gene has CDR1 SGHRS and CDR2 YFSETQ. The CDR3 is 13 amino acids. The CDR3 sequence is CASSFRGGGPLHF. The CDR3 bases are TGCGCCAGCAGCTTCAGAGGAGGTGGACCCCTCCACTTT.

The V call is TRBV27, the J call TRBJ1-2, with a possible D match to TRBD1 (6 bases). V lost 4 bases and J lost 3, with 18 bases in between. Germline V gene data show CDR1 as MNHEY and CDR2 as SMNVEV (reference sequence). The CDR3 contains 16 residues. CDR3 region: CASSSTGGGEYYGYTF. CDR3 DNA: TGTGCCAGCAGTTCTACAGGTGGGGGCGAATACTATGGCTACACCTTC.